The source of this T cell receptor beta chain is a study of blood T cells in healthy people across ages. The study's findings and limits: Those diversity estimates obtained from one million T cells were thought to be underestimates.

In the case of this clonotype: The antigen remains unidentified.

Primers used in a second PCR of about 6 to 11 cycles were a sample-barcoded 5' primer and a J-beta primer mix. Each cDNA molecule was tagged by a template-switch adaptor that had 12 random nucleotides. TCRdb reprocessed the 5' RACE reads via MiXCR and lists one record per CDR3 protein. The sample shows 1.5 million to 2 million distinct CDR3 sequences, around half of them seen only once. The CDR3 has 14 amino acids. Trimming left V 4 bases short and J 6 bases short, with 12 bases between. CDR1 KGHSH and CDR2 LQKENI come from the germline V gene. This sequence joins TRBV18 and TRBJ1-4, with TRBD1 as a possible D gene (5 bases). Sequencing input: blood. The TCR originated in a woman between 40 and 50 years old in good health. CDR3: CASSLSGNDEKLFF. CDR3 sequence (DNA): TGTGCCAGCTCACTTTCAGGGAACGATGAAAAACTGTTTTTT.